The next 31 T cell receptor beta chains were all read from a single sample in a study of persistence of HIV-infected CD4 T cells. These receptors lack a known antigen. Cells were stimulated nonspecifically with anti-CD3/anti-CD28 magnetic beads. Sorting selected CD4+ T cells upregulating both CD40 ligand and CD69. The libraries were made with immunoSEQ version 4 in survey mode. Sequenced by immunoSEQ multiplex PCR; TCRdb stores in-frame clones only, minus some. The table records about 46,000 clones, around 90% of them present only once. The sequenced sample was CD4+ T cells sorted from PBMCs after approximately 19-hour stimulation, obtained from a patient who received antiretroviral therapy. These receptors were obtained from an adult woman with HIV who was CMV-seropositive.

The chain joins TRBV5-6 to TRBJ1-5; TRBD1 matches at 8 bases. The CDR3 has 15 amino acids. Unmatched junction bases numbered 6, after V lost 4 bases and J lost 3 bases. CDR1 SGHDT and CDR2 YYEEEE come from the germline V gene. The CDR3 sequence is CASSPGQGDNQPQHF. DNA for the CDR3: TGTGCCAGCAGCCCCGGACAGGGAGACAATCAGCCCCAGCATTTT.

CDR3 in DNA: TGTGCCAGCGGATGGTCCTCGAGCACTGAAGCTTTCTTT. Protein: CASGWSSSTEAFF. The chain links TRBV2 to TRBJ1-1; no reliable D call. The CDR3 runs 13 residues. The V end was cut by 8 bases, the J end by 4 bases, with 14 bases between. Germline V CDR1 and CDR2: SNHLY, FYNNEI. The whole variable domain, remainder taken from reference TRBV2 and TRBJ1-1, is EPEVTQTPSHQVTQMGQEVILRCVPISNHLYFYWYRQILGQKVEFLVSFYNNEISEKSEIFDDQFSVERPDGSNFTLKIRSTKLEDSAMYFCASGWSSSTEAFFGQGTRLTVV.

This chain joins TRBV3-1 (or the pseudogene TRBV3-2) and TRBJ1-6; no reliable D call. Germline loops: CDR1 LGHDT, CDR2 YNNKEL (reference sequence). Trimming cost V 3 bases and J 7 bases, with 7 bases left between them. The CDR3 length is 13 residues. The CDR3 bases are TGTGCCAGCAGCCACCAGGAAAATTCACCCCTCCACTTT. As protein: CASSHQENSPLHF.

The chain couples TRBV2 to TRBJ1-2; perhaps TRBD1 as D (5 bases). The CDR3 sequence is 14 residues long. Germline lookup yields CDR1 SNHLY and CDR2 FYNNEI. The ends were cut back, 1 base at V and 4 bases at J, with 10 bases in the middle. DNA for the CDR3: TGTGCCAGCAGTGAAGTGGAGGGGAGCTATGGCTACACCTTC. Translation gives CASSEVEGSYGYTF.

The chain recombines TRBV4-3 with TRBJ1-6; D gene unclear. This CDR3 has 15 amino acids. Germline V gene lookup returns CDR1 LGHNA and CDR2 YSLEER. The germline V and J ends were trimmed by 3 bases and 8 bases, with 14 bases remaining between them. CDR3: CASSQGTAPHSPLHF. DNA of the CDR3: TGCGCCAGCAGCCAGGGAACAGCGCCCCATTCACCCCTCCACTTT.

The chain is built from TRBV19 and TRBJ1-5; TRBD1 matches 8 bases. The length of the CDR3 is 16 residues. Trimming took 7 bases from V and 3 from J; bases not matched to a gene: 11. CDR1 is LNHDA, CDR2 SQIVND, per germline (reference sequence). CDR3 loop: CASIPGDRGNNQPQHF. CDR3 nucleotides: TGTGCCAGTATCCCGGGTGACAGGGGCAACAATCAGCCCCAGCATTTT.

V and J are TRBV28 and TRBJ1-1; maybe TRBD1 (5 bases). Trimming shortened V by 2 bases and J by 1 base, and 11 bases separated the two germline ends. Germline loops: CDR1 MDHEN, CDR2 SYDVKM. This CDR3 contains 15 residues. The DNA for the CDR3 is TGTGCCAGCAGTTTAGGGGGGGTCCCGAACACTGAAGCTTTCTTT. It yields the protein CASSLGGVPNTEAFF.

This clone was seen only once. The chain carries TRBV9 and TRBJ1-2; 7 bases agree with TRBD1. Unmatched junction bases numbered 4, after V lost 0 bases and J lost 2 bases. The CDR3 runs to 15 residues. Germline-derived CDR1 and CDR2 are SGDLS and YYNGEE. This CDR3 is CASSVAPTGNYGYTF. DNA of the CDR3: TGTGCCAGCAGCGTAGCCCCGACAGGGAACTATGGCTACACCTTC.

The J gene is TRBJ2-3, the V gene TRBV3-1 (or the pseudogene TRBV3-2); weak D call: TRBD1 (5 bases). The CDR3 is made up of 16 amino acids. The V gene lost 1 base and the J gene lost 3 bases, with 14 bases spanning the gap. Germline lookup yields CDR1 LGHDT and CDR2 YNNKEL (reference sequence). CDR3 residues: CASSQGTAGMTDTQYF. The CDR3 DNA follows: TGTGCCAGCAGCCAAGGTACTGCAGGGATGACAGATACGCAGTATTTT.

The chain joins TRBV18 to TRBJ2-7, with TRBD2 matching 7 bases. Trimming took 2 bases from V and 6 from J; bases not matched to a gene: 1. The CDR3 is made up of 12 amino acids. Germline assignment: CDR1 KGHSH and CDR2 LQKENI. CDR3 protein: CASSPTSVEQYF. The CDR3 DNA sequence: TGTGCCAGCTCACCAACTAGCGTCGAGCAGTACTTC. The variable domain in full, completed from reference TRBV18 and TRBJ2-7, reads NAGVMQNPRHLVRRRGQEARLRCSPMKGHSHVYWYRQLPEEGLKFMVYLQKENIIDESGMPKERFSAEFPKEGPSILRIQQVVRGDSAAYFCASSPTSVEQYFGPGTRLTVT.

The rearrangement joins TRBV3-1 (or the pseudogene TRBV3-2) to TRBJ1-4; D remains unclear. The V gene lost 0 bases and the J gene lost 13 bases, with 18 bases spanning the gap. There are 15 residues in the CDR3. Germline assignment: CDR1 LGHDT and CDR2 YNNKEL (reference sequence). The CDR3, as DNA: TGTGCCAGCAGCCAAGAAAGGGATGTCAGCCGTCGACTGTTTTTT. Protein product: CASSQERDVSRRLFF.

The sample holds one count of this clone. This chain joins TRBV5-1 and TRBJ1-2, with D uncertain. CDR1 and CDR2 from the germline V gene are SGHRS and YFSETQ. The CDR3 length is 14 residues. With 0 bases removed from V and 6 bases from J, the gap between germline ends came to 12 bases. The CDR3 coding sequence is TGCGCCAGCAGCTTGGGCGGGGTGTTTGATGGCTACACCTTC. Translation gives CASSLGGVFDGYTF.

V and J are TRBV6-6 and TRBJ1-4; 10 nucleotides align to TRBD1. There are 13 residues in the CDR3. Germline V lookup: CDR1 MNHNY, CDR2 SVGAGI (reference sequence). J lost 8 bases, V lost 6 bases, and 3 bases had no gene match. CDR3 bases: TGTGCCAGCAGGGGGACAGGGGAAGAAAAACTGTTTTTT. The encoded protein is CASRGTGEEKLFF.

The rearrangement joins TRBV18 to TRBJ1-2; D gene uncertain. V was clipped by 2 bases and J by 0 bases, with 10 bases between them. CDR3 size: 15 residues. Germline lookup yields CDR1 KGHSH and CDR2 LQKENI. In DNA form, the CDR3 reads TGTGCCAGCTCACCAGACCCGGCAGCTAACTATGGCTACACCTTC. This gives the protein CASSPDPAANYGYTF.

This clone was counted once. The rearrangement joins TRBV4-3 to TRBJ2-2; no reliable D call. This CDR3 region has 14 residues. Trimming pared 4 bases from V and 5 bases from J, leaving 11 bases between. Germline lookup yields CDR1 LGHNA and CDR2 YSLEER. The CDR3: CASSPRSLTGELFF. The CDR3 DNA reads as TGCGCCAGCAGCCCCCGATCTCTTACCGGGGAGCTGTTTTTT.

V usage is TRBV4-1 and J usage is TRBJ1-1; no definite D call. V lost 4 bases and J 7 bases, leaving 13 bases between the germline ends. Germline loops: CDR1 MGHRA, CDR2 YSYEKL. This CDR3 is built from 13 residues. In DNA form, the CDR3 reads TGCGCCAGCAGCCGCGGAGTGAGTAGTGAAGCTTTCTTT. It encodes CASSRGVSSEAFF.

This chain joins TRBV7-2 and TRBJ2-3, with 7 bases identical to TRBD2. Germline assignment: CDR1 SGHTA and CDR2 FQGNSA. The CDR3 runs 15 residues. With V trimmed by 1 base and J by 5 bases, 6 bases remained unmatched. This CDR3 reads CASSLVSGLVDTQYF. The CDR3 bases are TGTGCCAGCAGCTTAGTTAGTGGACTAGTAGATACGCAGTATTTT.

V usage is TRBV6-5 and J usage is TRBJ1-6; weak D call: TRBD1 (6 bases). The CDR3 spans 15 residues. The V gene's germline CDR1 is MNHEY and CDR2 SVGAGI. Trimming removed 7 bases at V and 0 bases at J, with 10 bases between. The CDR3 here is CASTQGRSYNSPLHF. In nucleotides, the CDR3 is TGTGCCAGCACCCAGGGGCGCTCCTATAATTCACCCCTCCACTTT.

The rearrangement uses TRBV15 and TRBJ1-2; the D gene is possibly TRBD1 (6 bases). In germline, CDR1 is LNHNV, CDR2 YYDKDF (reference sequence). This CDR3 region has 14 residues. V lost 0 bases to trimming and J lost 11 bases, with 16 bases between them. The CDR3 nucleotides read TGTGCCACCAGCAGAGATAGGCAGGGGATCCGGTACACCTTC. Encoded protein: CATSRDRQGIRYTF.

This chain links TRBV2 with TRBJ1-1; TRBD1 agrees at 7 bases. Germline V CDR1 and CDR2: SNHLY, FYNNEI. This CDR3 has 14 amino acids. With 7 bases clipped from V and 1 base from J, the junction kept 6 bases outside the gene matches. CDR3 bases: TGTGCCAGCATTGACAGGGCGAGGAACACTGAAGCTTTCTTT. Residues: CASIDRARNTEAFF. Full variable domain (outside the CDR3, taken from reference TRBV2 and TRBJ1-1): EPEVTQTPSHQVTQMGQEVILRCVPISNHLYFYWYRQILGQKVEFLVSFYNNEISEKSEIFDDQFSVERPDGSNFTLKIRSTKLEDSAMYFCASIDRARNTEAFFGQGTRLTVV.

This clone was observed a few times. The V call is TRBV7-2, the J call TRBJ1-1; no firm D call. Trimming shortened V by 3 bases and J by 5 bases, and 19 bases separated the two germline ends. The CDR3 has 16 amino acids. Germline values: CDR1 SGHTA, CDR2 FQGNSA. Written as DNA, the CDR3 is TGTGCCAGCAGCTTGAACGGAGCCCAAGGCTTGACTGAAGCTTTCTTT. Its translation: CASSLNGAQGLTEAFF. The complete variable domain, with remaining parts taken from reference TRBV7-2 and TRBJ1-1, reads GAGVSQSPSNKVTEKGKDVELRCDPISGHTALYWYRQSLGQGLEFLIYFQGNSAPDKSGLPSDRFSAERTGGSVSTLTIQRTQQEDSAVYLCASSLNGAQGLTEAFFGQGTRLTVV.

This chain links TRBV25-1 with TRBJ2-3; TRBD1 or TRBD2 may be the D gene (5 bases each). The CDR3 runs to 16 residues. The V end was cut by 3 bases, the J end by 3 bases, with 16 bases between. Germline V gene sequence: CDR1 MGHDK, CDR2 SYGVNS. The CDR3 nucleotides read TGTGCCAGCAGTGACCGGGGCACTCTTGGAACAGATACGCAGTATTTT. Protein sequence: CASSDRGTLGTDTQYF.

V and J are TRBV19 and TRBJ2-3; D may be TRBD1 or TRBD2 (6 bases each). This CDR3 region has 14 residues. Germline-derived CDR1 and CDR2 are LNHDA and SQIVND (reference sequence). V was clipped by 6 bases and J by 2 bases, with 12 bases between them. Here the CDR3 DNA reads TGTGCCAGTAGCTTACAGGGACTCACAGATACGCAGTATTTT. It is translated as CASSLQGLTDTQYF. The variable domain in full, with the rest retrieved from reference TRBV19 and TRBJ2-3, is DGGITQSPKYLFRKEGQNVTLSCEQNLNHDAMYWYRQDPGQGLRLIYYSQIVNDFQKGDIAEGYSVSREKKESFPLTVTSAQKNPTAFYLCASSLQGLTDTQYFGPGTRLTVL.

This chain uses TRBV6-6 with TRBJ1-1, with D possibly matching TRBD1 (5 bases). CDR1 MNHNY and CDR2 SVGAGI come from the germline V gene (reference sequence). The CDR3 has 13 amino acids. V was cut by 8 bases and J by 2 bases, with 12 bases left in between. The CDR3 region is CASGVGVNTEAFF. The DNA of the CDR3 is TGTGCCAGCGGCGTGGGGGTAAACACTGAAGCTTTCTTT.

The gene calls are TRBV6-5 and TRBJ2-7; 7 nucleotides agree with TRBD1. Trimming took 5 bases from V and 7 from J; bases not matched to a gene: 8. This CDR3 region has 13 residues. CDR1 is MNHEY and CDR2 is SVGAGI in the germline V gene. In nucleotides, the CDR3 is TGTGCCAGCAGTAGGGGACAGACCGGGGAGCAGTACTTC. It is translated as CASSRGQTGEQYF.

Comments on this clone: One end of the junction is discordant with germline, which a read error may explain. The chain is built from TRBV12-5 and TRBJ2-1; 8 nucleotides align to TRBD1. Germline V lookup: CDR1 LGHNT, CDR2 FRNRAP. The CDR3 is made up of 16 amino acids. CDR3 in DNA: TGTGTTAGTGGTAAGGGTTCAGGGGGCGGGCGTGGTGAGCAGTTCTTC. This gives the protein CVSGKGSGGGRGEQFF.

The genes are TRBV5-1 and TRBJ1-1; D perhaps matches TRBD1 (5 bases). Per germline, CDR1 SGHRS and CDR2 YFSETQ. CDR3 length equals 15 residues. Trimming cost V 0 bases and J 0 bases, with 9 bases left between them. The CDR3: CASSLAGNVNTEAFF. CDR3 in DNA: TGCGCCAGCAGCTTGGCAGGGAACGTGAACACTGAAGCTTTCTTT.

The gene calls are TRBV7-8 and TRBJ1-5, with D possibly matching TRBD1 (6 bases). The CDR3 extends over 14 amino acids. Per the germline V gene, CDR1 is SGHVS and CDR2 is FQNEAQ. The V end was cut by 5 bases, the J end by 4 bases, with 12 bases between. CDR3: CASSAQGTNQPQHF. Here the CDR3 DNA reads TGTGCCAGCAGCGCACAGGGAACTAATCAGCCCCAGCATTTT. Full variable domain (missing parts from reference TRBV7-8 and TRBJ1-5): GAGVSQSPRYKVAKRGQDVALRCDPISGHVSLFWYQQALGQGPEFLTYFQNEAQLDKSGLPSDRFFAERPEGSVSTLKIQRTQQEDSAVYLCASSAQGTNQPQHFGDGTRLSIL.

The J gene is TRBJ2-2, the V gene TRBV10-3; D possibly corresponds to TRBD1 (5 bases). Deletions cut 0 bases from V and 0 bases from J, with 8 bases between. Per germline, CDR1 ENHRY and CDR2 SYGVKD. The CDR3 contains 16 residues. CDR3 sequence: CAISESSGSNTGELFF. The CDR3, as DNA: TGTGCCATCAGTGAGTCGTCAGGGTCGAACACCGGGGAGCTGTTTTTT.

CDR3 in DNA: TGCGCCAGCAGCCAGACAGCCACAGATACGCAGTATTTT. This translates into CASSQTATDTQYF. The chain links TRBV5-1 to TRBJ2-3; a possible D gene is TRBD1 (5 bases). This CDR3 comprises 13 residues. V lost 4 bases to trimming and J lost 2 bases, with 8 bases between them. Germline CDR1 and CDR2: SGHRS and YFSETQ.

This sequence joins TRBV9 and TRBJ2-2; TRBD1 or TRBD2 may be the D gene (6 bases each). Trimming shortened V by 2 bases and J by 7 bases, and 15 bases separated the two germline ends. Germline CDR1 and CDR2: SGDLS and YYNGEE. The CDR3 is 15 residues long. CDR3 DNA: TGTGCCAGCAGCGTTGGGGGGCGTCCCGGCGGGGAGCTGTTTTTT. Translating it yields CASSVGGRPGGELFF.